These 5 T cell receptor beta chains came from one sample sequenced in a study of shared clonotypes between healthy human individuals. Using immunoSEQ multiplex PCR, the repertoire was profiled, and TCRdb retains in-frame clones only, with some absent. The sample holds about 680,000 clones; approximately 75% are singletons and the top ten take around 2%. The specimen was memory CD4+ T cells sorted from blood. As for subset: CD45RA-negative fraction. The receptors were gathered from a woman in her 30s in good health.

The sample holds a few counts of this clone. The chain combines TRBV5-4 with TRBJ2-5, with D perhaps assigned TRBD1 or TRBD2 (5 bases each). Germline V gene sequence: CDR1 SGHNT, CDR2 YYREEE (reference sequence). Trimming left V 4 bases short and J 7 bases short, with 14 bases between. The CDR3 contains 13 residues. This CDR3 reads CASSRDGDGTQYF. CDR3 sequence (DNA): TGTGCCAGCAGCCGAGATGGGGACGGGACCCAGTACTTC.

As for this clone: A much bigger clone sits one base away, suggesting this may be a read error. The chain recombines TRBV4-2 with TRBJ2-5; D is unclear. The CDR3 contains 14 residues. V gave up 5 bases and J gave up 1 base, with 11 bases separating them. Germline V gives CDR1 LGHNA, CDR2 YNFKEQ. The CDR3 sequence is CASSCGAFQETQYF. CDR3 in DNA: TGTGCCAGCAGCTGCGGCGCCTTCCAAGAGACCCAGTACTTC.

Worth noting for this clone: A junction end diverges from the germline sequence, so it may reflect a read error. V gene TRBV6-5 combines with J gene TRBJ1-2; D not certain. CDR1 is MNHEY, CDR2 SVGAGI, per germline. The CDR3 covers 10 residues. The CDR3 sequence: CASSEVVSAF. The CDR3 region has the DNA TGTGCCAGCAGTGAAGTGGTATCTGCCTTC.

The genes are TRBV6-4 and TRBJ2-5, with 8 positions matching TRBD1. The DNA matches TRBJ2-7 better at its end, which makes the J call doubtful. CDR1 is MRHNA and CDR2 is SNTAGT in the germline V gene. The CDR3 loop spans 12 amino acids. The DNA for the CDR3 is TGTGCCAGCAGGGCCAGGGGGCACGAGCAGTACTTC. Its translation: CASRARGHEQYF.

V and J are TRBV29-1 and TRBJ2-1, with 7 nucleotides matching TRBD2. Germline V gene sequence: CDR1 SQVTM, CDR2 ANQGSEA. CDR3 length: 14 amino acids. The V segment lost 6 bases and the J segment 4 bases; nucleotides outside the gene matches: 9. This CDR3 reads CSVRAGLIYNEQFF. The CDR3, as DNA: TGCAGCGTGAGAGCGGGACTCATTTACAATGAGCAGTTCTTC.